This passage covers 30 T cell receptor beta chains from one sample sequenced in a study of regulatory T cells in long-lasting Graves disease. The time point denotes: newly diagnosed GD, antithyroid drugs for less than 3 months. The TCR library was prepared using RNA isolated from PBMCs. Arm-PCR of CDR3 regions and iRepertoire HTBI primers were the basis on which TCR beta libraries were built. TCRdb processed the multiplex PCR reads anew with MiXCR; each CDR3 protein has one entry. The data show roughly 320,000 distinct CDR3 sequences, around 15% seen once. This same sample was also part of a study on T cells in Graves' hyperthyroidism and ophthalmopathy.

The sample was peripheral blood mononuclear cells (PBMCs), taken at new diagnosis, from a patient treated with antithyroid drugs. All receptors come from a middle-aged man with Graves disease.

This clonotype has a count of ten or more. This rearrangement joins TRBV5-1 to TRBJ2-7; D might be TRBD1 (5 bases). V lost 0 bases, J lost 4 bases, and 14 bases lay in between. CDR3 length: 15 amino acids. Germline loops: CDR1 SGHRS, CDR2 YFSETQ. DNA of the CDR3: TGCGCCAGCAGCTTGGAGACAGCAAAAAATTACGAGCAGTACTTC. This encodes CASSLETAKNYEQYF.

To note about this clonotype: A read error is possible here, since a much larger clone lies one base away. This chain connects TRBV28 to TRBJ1-1; a weak D match, TRBD1 (5 bases). The CDR3 runs to 14 residues. The V end lost 2 bases, the J end lost 4 bases, and 11 bases lay between the germline ends. Germline assignment: CDR1 MDHEN and CDR2 SYDVKM. This chain's CDR3 is CASSLPGSITEAFF. The CDR3 bases are TGTGCCAGCAGTTTACCAGGGTCGATCACTGAAGCTTTCTTT.

In its sample, this clonotype was seen many times. V gene TRBV6-2 or TRBV6-3 combines with J gene TRBJ1-1, with 8 bases matching TRBD1. Germline V gene data show CDR1 as MNHEY and CDR2 as SVGEGT. Unmatched junction bases numbered 10, after V lost 4 bases and J lost 6 bases. The CDR3 has 15 amino acids. For the CDR3, the DNA is TGTGCCAGCAGTTTCCCGACAGGGGAACGGGCTGAAGCTTTCTTT. Translating it yields CASSFPTGERAEAFF.

The CDR3 spells CAWSVGQGWTEAFF. The CDR3 region has the DNA TGTGCCTGGAGTGTCGGACAGGGGTGGACTGAAGCTTTCTTT. V is TRBV30 and J is TRBJ1-1, with TRBD1 matching 9 bases. V was clipped by 0 bases and J by 5 bases; unmatched bases: 4. This CDR3 is 14 amino acids long. CDR1 is GTSNPN and CDR2 is SVGIG in the germline V gene (reference sequence).

The rearrangement links TRBV19 to TRBJ1-2; TRBD1 matches at 8 bases. This CDR3 is 13 amino acids long. Germline lookup yields CDR1 LNHDA and CDR2 SQIVND (reference sequence). The ends lost 7 bases at V and 5 bases at J; junction bases unmatched: 6. The CDR3 DNA follows: TGTGCCAGTAATGCAGGGGGCTTGTATGGCTACACCTTC. This encodes CASNAGGLYGYTF.

This clonotype was seen at least ten times. The gene calls are TRBV2 and TRBJ2-7; weak D call: TRBD2 (5 bases). Germline V gene data show CDR1 as SNHLY and CDR2 as FYNNEI. Trimming shortened V by 8 bases and J by 0 bases, and 14 bases separated the two germline ends. This CDR3 is 14 amino acids long. The CDR3 sequence is CASGEGVSSYEQYF. In DNA form, the CDR3 reads TGTGCCAGCGGAGAGGGTGTCAGCTCCTACGAGCAGTACTTC.

Comments on this clonotype: Since no conserved phenylalanine or tryptophan closes the CDR3, a read error is the likely cause. This chain connects TRBV12-3 or TRBV12-4 to TRBJ2-7; D tentatively fits TRBD1 or TRBD2 (5 bases each). V shed 5 bases and J shed 6 bases, with 20 bases lying between them. The length of the CDR3 is 15 residues. The CDR3 loop is CASSRAPGRGSEQYY. CDR3 nucleotides: TGTGCCAGCAGTAGGGCACCGGGACGTGGTTCCGAGCAGTACTAC.

This clonotype was counted at least ten times. The rearrangement uses TRBV10-3 and TRBJ2-1; 11 bases are a match to TRBD1. The DNA end lines up better with TRBJ2-5; the J call may be wrong. CDR1 is ENHRY and CDR2 is SYGVKD in the germline V gene. The CDR3 sequence is 16 residues long. In nucleotides, the CDR3 is TGTGCCATCAGCAATAGACCGGGACAGGGGGAAGAGACCCAGTACTTC. Residues: CAISNRPGQGEETQYF.

This clonotype was found many times. V usage is TRBV5-1 and J usage is TRBJ1-1; D remains ambiguous. There are 15 residues in the CDR3. Deletions cut 4 bases from V and 1 base from J, with 14 bases between. Per the germline V gene, CDR1 is SGHRS and CDR2 is YFSETQ. CDR3 coding DNA: TGCGCCAGCAGCGGAGACGGAGCGGGGAACACTGAAGCTTTCTTT. Translated: CASSGDGAGNTEAFF.

This clonotype was recorded many times. The V gene is TRBV28, the J gene TRBJ2-7; a weak D match, TRBD2 (5 bases). V was cut by 4 bases and J by 1 base, with 23 bases left in between. The CDR3 runs 18 residues. Germline CDR1 reads MDHEN; CDR2 reads SYDVKM. The CDR3 nucleotides are TGTGCCAGCAGTTCCTCTTTTCGTACAAAGAGGGTTTCCTACGAGCAGTACTTC. It codes for CASSSSFRTKRVSYEQYF.

This clonotype was counted at least ten times. The rearrangement links TRBV2 to TRBJ2-5; 15 bases line up with TRBD2. Trimming took 6 bases from V and 7 from J; bases not matched to a gene: 6. Germline-derived CDR1 and CDR2 are SNHLY and FYNNEI. The CDR3 is made up of 15 amino acids. For the CDR3, the DNA is TGTGCCAGCAGGGGACTAGCGGGGGGTCGCGTGACCCAGTACTTC. Its protein is CASRGLAGGRVTQYF. Drawing the rest from reference TRBV2 and TRBJ2-5, the complete variable domain is EPEVTQTPSHQVTQMGQEVILRCVPISNHLYFYWYRQILGQKVEFLVSFYNNEISEKSEIFDDQFSVERPDGSNFTLKIRSTKLEDSAMYFCASRGLAGGRVTQYFGPGTRLLVL.

This clonotype was found many times. The rearrangement joins TRBV6-2 or TRBV6-3 to TRBJ1-2; D gene uncertain. Germline V gene lookup returns CDR1 MNHEY and CDR2 SVGEGT. The CDR3 covers 11 residues. V was clipped by 2 bases and J by 7 bases, with 5 bases between them. CDR3 sequence reads: CASSYLGGYTF. Written as DNA, the CDR3 is TGTGCCAGCAGTTACCTTGGTGGCTACACCTTC.

This clonotype has at least ten counts. The rearrangement uses TRBV28 and TRBJ2-1; D gene unclear. The germline CDR1 and CDR2 sequences are MDHEN and SYDVKM. Trimming took off 6 bases at V and 7 bases at J, with 13 bases between the two ends. CDR3 size: 13 residues. The DNA of the CDR3 is TGTGCCAGCAGAAATTTAGACACGAATGAGCAGTTCTTC. Translating it yields CASRNLDTNEQFF.

This clonotype has more than one count but fewer than ten. An end of the junction differs from the germline gene, which may be a read error. The rearrangement uses TRBV6-1 and TRBJ1-5, with D perhaps matching TRBD1 (6 bases). In germline, CDR1 is MNHNS, CDR2 SASEGT. CDR3 size: 15 residues. The CDR3 is CATQQGDYSNEPQHF. DNA of the CDR3: TGTGCCACCCAACAGGGTGATTATAGCAATGAGCCCCAGCATTTT.

The table lists this clonotype with many counts. The chain joins TRBV28 to TRBJ1-5, with a possible D match to TRBD1 (6 bases). V was pared by 4 bases and J by 6 bases, with 7 bases between. Germline-derived CDR1 and CDR2 are MDHEN and SYDVKM. The CDR3 consists of 12 residues. The DNA of the CDR3 is TGTGCCAGCAGTTACAGGGTTCAGCCCCAGCATTTT. Amino acid sequence: CASSYRVQPQHF.

In its sample, this clonotype was seen many times. This chain uses TRBV7-2 with TRBJ1-5, with unresolved D. V was clipped by 2 bases and J by 5 bases, with 10 bases between them. CDR1 SGHTA and CDR2 FQGNSA come from the germline V gene. This CDR3 is built from 14 residues. The CDR3: CASSLHALDQPQHF. The CDR3 bases are TGTGCCAGCAGCTTACACGCGCTTGATCAGCCCCAGCATTTT.

This clonotype was observed at least ten times. This chain connects TRBV2 to TRBJ2-5, with D possibly called TRBD1 or TRBD2 (6 bases each). The CDR3 covers 15 residues. From germline, CDR1 is SNHLY and CDR2 FYNNEI. V was trimmed by 3 bases and J by 1 base, leaving 12 bases between them. The CDR3 protein is CASSDSGAPQETQYF. CDR3 nucleotide sequence: TGTGCCAGCAGTGACTCGGGGGCGCCCCAAGAGACCCAGTACTTC.

At least ten counts were recorded for this clonotype. A read error may account for a junction end that differs from germline. The chain uses TRBV7-7 and TRBJ2-1, with 10 bases matching TRBD2. Germline V CDR1 and CDR2: SSHAT, FNYEAQ (reference sequence). The CDR3 has 16 residues. The CDR3 sequence is CASSLLGAGGLSEQFF. CDR3 bases: TGTGCTAGCAGCCTACTCGGAGCGGGGGGGCTTTCTGAGCAGTTCTTC.

The V and J genes are TRBV20-1 and TRBJ2-3; 7 bases match TRBD2. The trim removed 3 bases at V and 1 base at J, leaving 4 bases unmatched. This CDR3 is 14 amino acids long. Germline CDR1 DFQATT, CDR2 SNEGSKA (reference sequence). The CDR3: CSASQRGRTDTQYF. CDR3 coding DNA: TGCAGTGCTAGCCAGCGGGGCCGCACAGATACGCAGTATTTT.

This clonotype was counted a few times. The chain combines TRBV15 with TRBJ1-5; perhaps TRBD1 as D (5 bases). The germline V and J ends were trimmed by 5 bases and 6 bases, with 8 bases remaining between them. This CDR3 spans 12 amino acids. The germline CDR1 and CDR2 sequences are LNHNV and YYDKDF (reference sequence). The CDR3 DNA reads as TGTGCCACCAGCCTGGGGCGTCAGCCCCAGCATTTT. Protein sequence: CATSLGRQPQHF.

This clonotype was observed many times. This rearrangement joins TRBV2 to TRBJ1-1; 7 bases line up with TRBD1. Germline CDR1 SNHLY, CDR2 FYNNEI. The trim removed 6 bases at V and 0 bases at J, leaving 4 bases unmatched. The CDR3 runs to 14 residues. The DNA of the CDR3 is TGTGCCAGCAGCATGAGGGGGCTGAACACTGAAGCTTTCTTT. Translation gives CASSMRGLNTEAFF.

The chain couples TRBV19 to TRBJ2-2, with 9 positions matching TRBD1. V trimming: 5 bases; J trimming: 3 bases; junction bases outside the gene matches: 7. The germline CDR1 and CDR2 sequences are LNHDA and SQIVND (reference sequence). This CDR3 is 16 amino acids long. CDR3 amino acids: CASSPGQGFDTGELFF. CDR3 in DNA: TGTGCCAGTAGTCCGGGACAGGGTTTTGACACCGGGGAGCTGTTTTTT.

The chain uses TRBV7-2 and TRBJ2-7, with 9 bases identical to TRBD1. CDR3 length: 15 residues. The V gene end was trimmed by 0 bases and the J gene end by 2 bases; junction bases not matched to a gene: 2. The V gene's germline CDR1 is SGHTA and CDR2 FQGNSA. The CDR3 loop reads CASSLAGQGTYEQYF. Here the CDR3 DNA reads TGTGCCAGCAGCTTAGCGGGACAGGGCACCTACGAGCAGTACTTC.

This clonotype was observed a few times. The J gene is TRBJ1-5, the V gene TRBV4-2; 8 bases match TRBD1. Trimming removed 0 bases from V and 4 bases from J; junction bases left unmatched: 11. The CDR3 sequence is 18 residues long. The germline V gene encodes CDR1 LGHNA and CDR2 YNFKEQ. This CDR3 is CASSQDLQGAKRNQPQHF. CDR3 in DNA: TGTGCCAGCAGCCAAGACCTCCAGGGGGCAAAGAGGAATCAGCCCCAGCATTTT.

The rearrangement uses TRBV27 and TRBJ2-1, with D unresolved. CDR3 size: 15 residues. Germline V gene sequence: CDR1 MNHEY, CDR2 SMNVEV (reference sequence). Trimming pared 5 bases from V and 9 bases from J, leaving 20 bases between. The chain's CDR3 is CASSQVVGSGAEQFF. The CDR3 DNA is TGTGCCAGCAGTCAAGTAGTGGGATCGGGTGCTGAGCAGTTCTTC.

The sample holds many counts of this clonotype. The chain links TRBV7-9 to TRBJ1-1; D is unclear. The CDR3 extends over 15 amino acids. Germline loops: CDR1 SEHNR, CDR2 FQNEAQ (reference sequence). Trimming removed 2 bases at V and 1 base at J, with 11 bases between. The CDR3: CASSLTAAGNTEAFF. In DNA form, the CDR3 reads TGTGCCAGCAGCTTAACGGCAGCCGGGAACACTGAAGCTTTCTTT.

This clonotype was detected many times. V usage is TRBV28 and J usage is TRBJ2-7; 11 bases align to TRBD1. This CDR3 region has 15 residues. The junction had 6 bases not matched to a gene; V was cut back by 3 bases and J by 5 bases. Germline V gives CDR1 MDHEN, CDR2 SYDVKM. CDR3 protein: CASSFPGQGGHEQYF. The CDR3 bases are TGTGCCAGCAGTTTTCCGGGACAGGGGGGACACGAGCAGTACTTC.

Comments on this clonotype: This clone may be a read error of a much larger clone one base away. The chain employs TRBV11-3 and TRBJ2-1; D call uncertain. This CDR3 comprises 12 residues. CDR1 is SGHNT, CDR2 YENEEA, per germline. The CDR3 bases are TGTGCCAGCAGCCTATTGGGTCCTGAGCAGTCCTTC. Residues: CASSLLGPEQSF.

This clonotype has a handful of counts. This chain links TRBV15 with TRBJ2-2; 8 nucleotides match TRBD2. CDR3 length: 16 amino acids. The V segment lost 5 bases and the J segment 4 bases; nucleotides outside the gene matches: 9. CDR1 and CDR2 (germline): LNHNV, YYDKDF (reference sequence). The CDR3 loop reads CATSSRLAPATGELFF. As DNA, the CDR3 is TGTGCCACCAGCTCCCGACTAGCGCCTGCCACCGGGGAGCTGTTTTTT.

With respect to this clonotype: A much larger clone differs from this one at a single base, so this may be a read error. V usage is TRBV4-1 and J usage is TRBJ2-7; D gene ambiguous. Germline-derived CDR1 and CDR2 are MGHRA and YSYEKL. The CDR3 is made up of 14 amino acids. This CDR3 reads CANSQSVISDEQYF. The DNA of the CDR3 is TGCGCCAACAGCCAAAGCGTAATAAGCGACGAGCAGTACTTC.